The entry that follows covers one T cell receptor beta chain sequence. The record originates from a study of blood T cell repertoires in COVID-19. Background on the study: COVID-19 samples from acute and convalescent phases originated in the United States, Italy and Spain. PBMCs, B-cell-depleted T cells, or T cells provided the cDNA or gDNA that made up the material.

Sequencing was performed with immunoSEQ multiplex PCR; in TCRdb, only in-frame clones are kept and a portion is missing. The sample lists about 200,000 clones, about nine tenths occurring once. Germline CDR1 reads SGDLS; CDR2 reads YYNGEE. Trimming at V came to 4 bases and at J to 5 bases, leaving 7 bases not matched to a gene. There are 15 residues in the CDR3. The clonotype was recovered from a woman aged 25 to 45 with acute COVID-19. The specimen was PBMCs or T cells enriched from blood (not recorded which). The chain combines TRBV9 with TRBJ2-1; the match to TRBD1 covers 9 bases. The CDR3 sequence: CASSPRTGDNNEQFF. CDR3 nucleotide sequence: TGTGCCAGCAGCCCGCGGACAGGGGACAACAATGAGCAGTTCTTC. Complete variable domain (other parts from reference TRBV9 and TRBJ2-1): DSGVTQTPKHLITATGQRVTLRCSPRSGDLSVYWYQQSLDQGLQFLIQYYNGEERAKGNILERFSAQQFPDLHSELNLSSLELGDSALYFCASSPRTGDNNEQFFGPGTRLTVL.